This T cell receptor (beta chain) emerged from a study of blood T cell repertoires in COVID-19. Study-level information: PBMCs, B-cell-depleted T cells, or T cells were the source of the cDNA or gDNA that made up the material.

CDR3 size: 18 residues. Trimming took off 1 base at V and 4 bases at J, with 21 bases between the two ends. Germline assignment: CDR1 MNHEY and CDR2 SMNVEV (reference sequence). Authors' analysis steps: Amplification of reference gene primers was used by the study to estimate nucleated cell counts. The table came from immunoSEQ multiplex PCR; TCRdb's copy has only in-frame clones and leaves some out. D and trimming were read from the DNA, whereas the V and J calls and clone size are those reported in that table. The sample consists of 97,000 or so clones, approximately 90% of them appearing once. This chain joins TRBV27 and TRBJ2-3, with a possible D match to TRBD2 (6 bases). Sequencing was done on a sample of peripheral blood. The source is a man in his fifties with acute or convalescent COVID-19. Here the CDR3 DNA reads TGTGCCAGCAGTTTATGGGCTATTCAGGGAGGTCCCGCAGATACGCAGTATTTT. Translating gives CASSLWAIQGGPADTQYF.